The 11 T cell receptor beta chains below come from one sample, sequenced in a study of early T cells in non-severe SARS-CoV-2 infection. Each CDR3 protein is one row after TCRdb ran MiXCR on the 5' RACE reads. The data show roughly 52,000 distinct CDR3 sequences, with 7% to 9% seen just once and 9.4% held by the top ten. Sequenced material: whole blood. The source of these receptors is an adult who was a healthcare worker with PCR-confirmed SARS-CoV-2 infection or an uninfected control (not recorded which).

Relative to its sample, this clonotype is medium-sized. The chain carries TRBV7-2 and TRBJ2-1, with 7 bases lining up with TRBD2. The CDR3 runs to 16 residues. Germline CDR1 reads SGHTA; CDR2 reads FQGNSA. With V trimmed by 1 base and J by 8 bases, 11 bases remained unmatched. CDR3 nucleotides: TGTGCCAGCAGCTTAGAAGCCGGGCTAGCGGAATATGAGCAGTTCTTC. It yields the protein CASSLEAGLAEYEQFF.

This clonotype was detected ten times or more. The genes are TRBV27 and TRBJ1-6; D remains unclear. With 4 bases removed from V and 0 bases from J, the gap between germline ends came to 13 bases. CDR3 length: 17 amino acids. The germline gives CDR1 MNHEY, CDR2 SMNVEV (reference sequence). CDR3 loop: CASSSVPLSSYNSPLHF. The CDR3 DNA reads TGTGCCAGCAGTTCCGTACCCTTGAGCTCCTATAATTCACCCCTCCACTTT.

Ten or more counts support this clonotype. This rearrangement joins TRBV11-2 to TRBJ2-1; D not certain. This CDR3 contains 12 residues. Germline-derived CDR1 and CDR2 are SGHAT and FQNNGV. V lost 3 bases and J lost 5, with 5 bases in between. CDR3 in amino acids: CASSFGNNEQFF. The CDR3 DNA is TGTGCCAGCAGCTTTGGGAACAATGAGCAGTTCTTC.

The CDR3 region has the DNA TGTGCCAGCAGTGGTATTCAGGAGACTACCTACGAGCAGTACTTC. Protein: CASSGIQETTYEQYF. The chain employs TRBV12-3 or TRBV12-4 and TRBJ2-7; D possibly corresponds to TRBD2 (5 bases). This CDR3 is 15 amino acids long. Deletions cut 5 bases from V and 2 bases from J, with 16 bases between.

The chain employs TRBV29-1 and TRBJ2-7, with 7 bases matching TRBD2. V shed 3 bases and J 3 bases; nucleotides not matched to a gene: 5. The CDR3 totals 13 residues. The germline CDR1 and CDR2 sequences are SQVTM and ANQGSEA. The CDR3 protein is CSVELAENYEQYF. The CDR3 bases are TGCAGCGTTGAGCTAGCGGAGAACTACGAGCAGTACTTC.

This clonotype has at least ten counts. This chain joins TRBV29-1 and TRBJ2-5; D unclear. Germline loops: CDR1 SQVTM, CDR2 ANQGSEA. Trimming left V 6 bases short and J 4 bases short, with 21 bases between. This CDR3 contains 15 residues. The CDR3 spells CSVPPAALVTETQYF. CDR3 DNA: TGCAGCGTCCCCCCGGCGGCGCTAGTAACAGAGACCCAGTACTTC. Combining the CDR3 with reference TRBV29-1 and TRBJ2-5 gives the whole variable domain SAVISQKPSRDICQRGTSLTIQCQVDSQVTMMFWYRQQPGQSLTLIATANQGSEATYESGFVIDKFPISRPNLTFSTLTVSNMSPEDSSIYLCSVPPAALVTETQYFGPGTRLLVL.

This clonotype was seen a handful of times. The chain combines TRBV7-2 with TRBJ1-3; unclear D gene. This CDR3 has 15 residues. CDR1 SGHTA and CDR2 FQGNSA come from the germline V gene. Trimming removed 1 base at V and 3 bases at J, with 10 bases between. CDR3 residues: CASSLEVIFGNTIYF. DNA of the CDR3: TGTGCCAGCAGCTTAGAGGTCATATTTGGAAACACCATATATTTT.

This clonotype was recorded at least ten times. The chain links TRBV4-3 to TRBJ2-3; D is undetermined. The CDR3 loop spans 13 amino acids. Trimming pared 4 bases from V and 4 bases from J, leaving 9 bases between. Germline lookup yields CDR1 LGHNA and CDR2 YSLEER. This CDR3 reads CASSPRAADTQYF. The CDR3 bases are TGCGCCAGCAGCCCGCGAGCCGCAGATACGCAGTATTTT.

This clonotype showed up just a few times. The chain couples TRBV4-1 to TRBJ2-2; 9 bases map to TRBD1. This CDR3 is built from 17 residues. CDR1 is MGHRA and CDR2 is YSYEKL in the germline V gene. J gave up 1 base and V 0 bases, and 3 bases lay outside the gene matches. In DNA, the CDR3 is TGCGCCAGCAGCCAAGACCAGGACAGGGGGAACACCGGGGAGCTGTTTTTT. Translation gives CASSQDQDRGNTGELFF.

This clonotype was found many times. J is TRBJ1-2 and V is TRBV28, with D possibly matching TRBD1 (5 bases). V was clipped by 6 bases and J by 14 bases, with 19 bases between them. The CDR3 is 12 residues long. Germline CDR1 reads MDHEN; CDR2 reads SYDVKM. The CDR3 coding sequence is TGTGCCAGCAGAGGGACGGAATCCGCGGGGACCTTC. Protein: CASRGTESAGTF.

This clonotype occurred many times. This chain connects TRBV29-1 to TRBJ1-1, with 10 bases that match TRBD1. J was trimmed by 8 bases and V by 6 bases; bases with no gene match: 9. Per the germline V gene, CDR1 is SQVTM and CDR2 is ANQGSEA. The CDR3 loop spans 13 amino acids. CDR3 coding DNA: TGCAGCGTGGGGACAGGGGTGGCGGAAGAAGCTTTCTTT. As protein: CSVGTGVAEEAFF.